The rows below give T cell receptor beta chains drawn from one sample of a study of T cell repertoires in cytomegalovirus infection. Via MiXCR, TCRdb re-called the reads, giving one row per CDR3 protein. The sample lists 200,000 to 300,000 distinct CDR3 sequences; roughly an eighth were seen once. Sequences were obtained from PBMCs. The receptors derive from a human donor in good health (CMV status not recorded). Some clones in this sample may be carry-over from other donors' samples. Each CDR3 is given with its conserved first and last residue. A D gene is named only where the DNA matches it firmly. Some rows have no size entry. The others give once, few or many, or a class for an expanded clone.

TRBV29-1	TRBJ1-2	14	few	.	TGCAGCGTCGAACCCTCTGGAGGGAACTATGGCTACACCTTC	CSVEPSGGNYGYTF
TRBV28	TRBJ2-4	16	many	.	TGTGCCAGCAGTTTAATTGGTGGGAGGACCAAAAACATTCAGTACTTC	CASSLIGGRTKNIQYF
TRBV20-1	TRBJ2-7	12	.	.	TGCAGTGCCGCCGGGTTTTCTGATGAGGCGTACTTC	CSAAGFSDEAYF
TRBV2	TRBJ2-3	17	many	TRBD2	TGTGCCAGCAGTGAGAACGCAGCGGGAGGAGGGGGAGATACGCAGTATTTT	CASSENAAGGGGDTQYF
TRBV28	TRBJ1-1	15	.	.	TGTGCCAGCAGTATATTTTGGGACAAAGGCACTGAAGCTTTCTTT	CASSIFWDKGTEAFF
TRBV20-1	TRBJ1-2	12	.	.	TGCAGTGCTAGGGGGGTTGGGAATGGCTACACCTTC	CSARGVGNGYTF
TRBV12-3/TRBV12-4	TRBJ2-7	17	many	.	TGTGCCAGCAGTTTTCGGGCTATAGGAGGGGTGGACTACGAGCAGTACTTC	CASSFRAIGGVDYEQYF
TRBV6-1	TRBJ2-2	15	many	TRBD2	TGTGCCAGCAGTGGGACTAGCGGGGCCACCGGGGAGCTGTTTTTT	CASSGTSGATGELFF
TRBV7-2	TRBJ2-7	15	many	.	TGTGCCAGCAGCCCTGGAGTCGGCGGGACCTACGAGCAGTACTTC	CASSPGVGGTYEQYF
TRBV7-2	TRBJ1-3	14	many	.	TGTGCCAGCAGCTTAGGGACACCTGGAAACACCATATATTTT	CASSLGTPGNTIYF
TRBV2	TRBJ1-1	13	many	.	TGTGCCAGGGGGGGTACGAGGAACACTGAAGCTTTCTTT	CARGGTRNTEAFF
TRBV19	TRBJ1-5	17	many	TRBD1	TGTGCCAGTAGTATAAAAACCGGGACAGGGGTAAATCAGCCCCAGCATTTT	CASSIKTGTGVNQPQHF
TRBV25-1	TRBJ1-1	14	.	TRBD1	TGTGCCAGCAGGGTGTCGACAGGGGGCACTGAAGCTTTCTTT	CASRVSTGGTEAFF
TRBV24-1	TRBJ2-1	17	.	TRBD2	TGTGCCACCAGTGGCATCTCTTGGCGGGAGGGGGACAATGAGCAGTTCTTC	CATSGISWREGDNEQFF
TRBV6-1	TRBJ2-2	15	many	TRBD2	TGTGCCAGCAGTGCTACTAGCGGGAACACCGGGGAGCTGTTTTTT	CASSATSGNTGELFF
TRBV12-5	TRBJ1-1	12	many	.	TGTGCCGCGGGAGGGGGGAACACTGAAGCTTTCTTT	CAAGGGNTEAFF
TRBV6-2/TRBV6-3	TRBJ2-1	15	many	.	TGTGCCAGCAGGCCCGCAGGCGGCTCCTACAATGAGCAGTTCTTC	CASRPAGGSYNEQFF
TRBV24-1	TRBJ1-2	14	many	.	TGTGCCACCAGTTCCTCAGGGATCAGCTATGGCTACACCTTC	CATSSSGISYGYTF
TRBV5-1	TRBJ1-1	13	many	.	TGCGCCAGCAGCTTAACAGACTACACTGAAGCTTTCTTT	CASSLTDYTEAFF
TRBV7-6	TRBJ2-5	14	.	TRBD1	TGTGCCAGCAGCTTCGGACAGGTCCAAGAGACCCAGTACTTC	CASSFGQVQETQYF
TRBV7-2	TRBJ2-1	16	many	TRBD2	TGTGCCAGCAGCTTAGGGGGGAGGGGCGCCTACAATGAGCAGTTCTTC	CASSLGGRGAYNEQFF
TRBV9	TRBJ2-1	17	many	TRBD2	TGTGCCAGCAGCCCCCTCTCGGGACTAGCGACCTACAATGAGCAGTTCTTC	CASSPLSGLATYNEQFF
TRBV7-2	TRBJ2-3	18	many	TRBD2	TGTGCCAGCAGCTTAGAACTAGCGGGAGGTTGGGGCACAGATACGCAGTATTTT	CASSLELAGGWGTDTQYF
TRBV7-2	TRBJ2-1	14	many	.	TGTGCCAGCAGCCCCAGGGGCCACTACAATGAGCAGTTCTTC	CASSPRGHYNEQFF
TRBV3-1	TRBJ2-7	11	few	.	TGTGCCACCTCATCGAACTACGAGCAGTACTTC	CATSSNYEQYF
TRBV7-2	TRBJ1-4	14	.	.	TGTGCCAGCAGTCGGGACGGCAACCTATGGGAACTGTTTTTT	CASSRDGNLWELFF
TRBV30	TRBJ2-4	14	.	.	TGTGCCTGGAGTAAGGGGGGCGCCAAAAACATTCAGTACTTC	CAWSKGGAKNIQYF
TRBV7-2	TRBJ2-7	18	many	.	TGTGCCAGCAGCCCCCCAGGGGGACTGAGGGCCACAGCCTACGAGCAGTACTTC	CASSPPGGLRATAYEQYF
TRBV7-2	TRBJ2-5	18	many	TRBD2	TGTGCCAGCAGCTTAGGGAGCGGGGGGGCCATGGCTCAAGAGACCCAGTACTTC	CASSLGSGGAMAQETQYF
TRBV28	TRBJ2-1	13	.	TRBD1	TGTGCCAGCAGTTTCCCCGGACAGGGTAGGCAGTTCTTC	CASSFPGQGRQFF